The 7 T cell receptor beta chains below come from one sample, sequenced in a study of T cell repertoires in cytomegalovirus infection. From the reads, TCRdb called clonotypes with MiXCR, one entry per CDR3 protein. The profile shows over 90,000 distinct CDR3 sequences, 16% of them singletons. The specimen sequenced was PBMCs. The receptors here all came from a human donor in good health (CMV status not recorded). Some clones in this sample may be carry-over from other donors' samples.

The V and J genes are TRBV7-2 and TRBJ2-6, with unresolved D. Germline lookup yields CDR1 SGHTA and CDR2 FQGNSA. The ends were cut back, 5 bases at V and 2 bases at J, with 10 bases in the middle. This CDR3 spans 15 amino acids. The CDR3 nucleotides read TGTGCCAGCAGCACCCTATCAACTGGGGCCAACGTCCTGACTTTC. This translates into CASSTLSTGANVLTF.

This clonotype was seen only a few times. The gene calls are TRBV28 and TRBJ2-3; 8 positions match TRBD1. With 5 bases clipped from V and 4 bases from J, the junction kept 8 bases outside the gene matches. The CDR3 loop spans 15 amino acids. The germline V gene encodes CDR1 MDHEN and CDR2 SYDVKM. The CDR3 coding sequence is TGTGCCAGCAGTGGACAGGGTAAGGGGGCAGATACGCAGTATTTT. This encodes CASSGQGKGADTQYF.

The CDR3 sequence: CSARDLSQETQYF. The CDR3 DNA reads as TGCAGTGCTAGAGATCTCAGCCAAGAGACCCAGTACTTC. The chain links TRBV20-1 to TRBJ2-5; D is uncertain. Trimming cost V 0 bases and J 1 base, with 6 bases left between them. Per germline, CDR1 DFQATT and CDR2 SNEGSKA (reference sequence). CDR3 length: 13 residues.

This rearrangement joins TRBV28 to TRBJ2-2; TRBD1 agrees at 9 bases. J gave up 5 bases and V 9 bases, and 7 bases lay outside the gene matches. The CDR3 runs to 14 residues. CDR1 and CDR2 (germline): MDHEN, SYDVKM. CDR3 in DNA: TGTGCCAGTCTATTACAGGGGGCAACCGGGGAGCTGTTTTTT. It yields the protein CASLLQGATGELFF.

This clonotype was recorded at least ten times. In DNA form, the CDR3 reads TGCGCCAGCAGCTTGGACCACAAGTTGGAGGATGGCTACACCTTC. Translated, it gives CASSLDHKLEDGYTF. V gene TRBV5-1 combines with J gene TRBJ1-2; D uncertain. Trimming stripped 0 bases from V and 6 bases from J, with 15 bases between. The CDR3 has 15 amino acids. Germline lookup yields CDR1 SGHRS and CDR2 YFSETQ.

This clonotype was picked up many times. The CDR3 bases are TGTGCCAGCAGCTTGCGGGGGTATGACACAGATACGCAGTATTTT. Its translation: CASSLRGYDTDTQYF. V is TRBV7-2 and J is TRBJ2-3, with TRBD2 matching 7 bases. This CDR3 spans 15 amino acids. V gave up 3 bases and J gave up 2 bases; unmatched junction bases: 5. Germline lookup yields CDR1 SGHTA and CDR2 FQGNSA.

At least ten counts were recorded for this clonotype. The V gene is TRBV7-2, the J gene TRBJ1-6; no definite D call. Germline V gene data show CDR1 as SGHTA and CDR2 as FQGNSA. The germline V and J ends were trimmed by 2 bases and 9 bases, with 14 bases remaining between them. This CDR3 is built from 15 residues. As DNA, the CDR3 is TGTGCCAGCAGCTTACTACAAGGAGTAGGTTCACCCCTCCACTTT. As protein: CASSLLQGVGSPLHF.